The 2 T cell receptor beta chains presented below share a single source sample, sequenced in a study of response to subunit inactivated influenza vaccine. MiXCR, applied by TCRdb to the RT-PCR reads, yields one record per CDR3 protein. Among hundreds of thousands of distinct CDR3 sequences listed, approximately 11% were seen once. This sample also belongs to another study, concerning T cells expressing NK-cell markers. That work states: 5'RACE template switching with UMIs produced the TCR beta cDNA.

Here the sequenced sample was PBMCs from blood, taken on the day of vaccination. The source of these receptors is a man aged 50 or older who received an inactivated influenza vaccine.

This clonotype was detected ten times or more. The V call is TRBV5-1, the J call TRBJ2-2; D is uncertain. This CDR3 region has 11 residues. V was trimmed by 7 bases and J by 2 bases, leaving 3 bases between them. Germline values: CDR1 SGHRS, CDR2 YFSETQ. This CDR3 is CASSNTGELFF. The CDR3 DNA reads TGCGCCAGCTCTAACACCGGGGAGCTGTTTTTT.

This clonotype turned up a few times. The chain recombines TRBV12-3 or TRBV12-4 with TRBJ2-7; the D gene could be TRBD1 or TRBD2 (6 bases each). Trimming shortened V by 7 bases and J by 2 bases, and 18 bases separated the two germline ends. The length of the CDR3 is 15 residues. CDR3 region: CASTQGGGRTYEQYF. DNA of the CDR3: TGTGCCAGCACCCAAGGAGGGGGTCGAACCTACGAGCAGTACTTC.